The clone carrying this T cell receptor beta chain has just a few counts. The repertoire was sequenced with immunoSEQ multiplex PCR; TCRdb's copy has only in-frame clones and lacks some. The sample consists of roughly 71,000 clones, around 90% of them appearing once. The data originate from a study of T cell changes during pregnancy in multiple sclerosis. The CDR3 is 15 amino acids. V was pared by 0 bases and J by 3 bases, with 11 bases between. Germline CDR1 and CDR2: PRHDT and FYEKMQ (reference sequence). Here the sequenced sample was peripheral blood, taken in the first trimester of pregnancy. The chain employs TRBV13 and TRBJ1-1, with a possible D match to TRBD1 (6 bases). The receptor's source is a female donor in good health, enrolled as a control in a pregnancy study. DNA of the CDR3: TGTGCCAGCAGCTTAGGAGGGGGTTGGGACACTGAAGCTTTCTTT. As protein: CASSLGGGWDTEAFF.